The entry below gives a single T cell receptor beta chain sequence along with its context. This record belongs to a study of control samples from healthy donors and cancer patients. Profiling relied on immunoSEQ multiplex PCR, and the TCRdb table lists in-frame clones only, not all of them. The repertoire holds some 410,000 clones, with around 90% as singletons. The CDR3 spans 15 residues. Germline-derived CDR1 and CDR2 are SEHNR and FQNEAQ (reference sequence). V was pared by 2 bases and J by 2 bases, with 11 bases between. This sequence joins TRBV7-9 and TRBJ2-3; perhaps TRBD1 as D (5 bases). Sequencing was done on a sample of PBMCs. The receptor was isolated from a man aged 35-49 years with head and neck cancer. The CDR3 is CASSLTGAITDTQYF. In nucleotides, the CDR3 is TGTGCCAGCAGCTTAACAGGAGCAATCACAGATACGCAGTATTTT.